This is a list of T cell receptor beta chains from one sample in a study of cytomegalovirus exposure and HLA in healthy donors. The protocol was immunoSEQ multiplex PCR, while the TCRdb copy is restricted to in-frame clones and leaves out a portion. The sample data list 200,000 to 250,000 clones. The source material was PBMCs. The receptors stem from a girl aged 2-10 years in good health and CMV-seropositive. Both conserved end residues are part of each CDR3. A D gene is named only where the DNA matches it firmly.

CASSLPTGGNYEQYF	TGTGCCAGCAGTCTACCGACAGGGGGAAACTACGAGCAGTACTTC	TRBD1	TRBV28	TRBJ2-7
CAISGLAGGEQYF	TGTGCCATCTCCGGACTAGCGGGAGGTGAGCAGTACTTC	TRBD2	TRBV19	TRBJ2-7
CASSGTGGSNQPQHF	TGTGCCAGCAGTGGGACAGGGGGAAGCAATCAGCCCCAGCATTTT	TRBD1	TRBV25-1	TRBJ1-5
CASKVVLSTGELFF	TGTGCCAGCAAGGTCGTACTAAGTACCGGGGAGCTGTTTTTT	NA	TRBV6-5	TRBJ2-2
CASSFPLAGATYEQYF	TGTGCCAGCAGTTTCCCGCTAGCGGGAGCTACCTACGAGCAGTACTTC	TRBD2	TRBV28	TRBJ2-7
CASSTYRKEDYEQYF	TGTGCCAGCAGTACTTATCGTAAGGAGGACTACGAGCAGTACTTC	NA	TRBV27	TRBJ2-7
CASSRAGTGDYEQYF	TGTGCCAGCAGTAGGGCAGGGACAGGGGATTACGAGCAGTACTTC	TRBD1	TRBV6-5	TRBJ2-7
CASSLGQGANTEAFF	TGTGCCAGCAGCTTGGGACAAGGGGCGAACACTGAAGCTTTCTTT	NA	TRBV5-6	TRBJ1-1
CASSRWGQISGNVYEQYF	TGTGCCAGCAGCCGTTGGGGACAGATTAGCGGGAACGTCTACGAGCAGTACTTC	NA	TRBV13	TRBJ2-7
CASAALYRNSYEQYF	TGTGCCAGCGCTGCCCTTTACAGGAACTCCTACGAGCAGTACTTC	NA	TRBV7-9	TRBJ2-7
CASSTLGTSGRNTGELFF	TGTGCCAGCAGCACCTTGGGGACTAGCGGGAGGAACACCGGGGAGCTGTTTTTT	TRBD2	TRBV27	TRBJ2-2
CASRLAGDVEETQYF	TGTGCCAGCAGACTAGCGGGAGATGTGGAAGAGACCCAGTACTTC	TRBD2	TRBV7-9	TRBJ2-5
CASSFGSLWEETQYF	TGTGCCAGCAGTTTCGGTAGCTTATGGGAAGAGACCCAGTACTTC	NA	TRBV27	TRBJ2-5
CSVEQGQGNEQYF	TGCAGCGTTGAACAGGGACAGGGGAACGAGCAGTACTTC	TRBD1	TRBV29-1	TRBJ2-7
CASSLKGTGGRNEQYF	TGTGCCAGCAGCTTGAAAGGGACAGGGGGACGGAACGAGCAGTACTTC	TRBD1	TRBV5-6	TRBJ2-7
CASSEAQSTDTQYF	TGTGCCAGCAGTGAAGCCCAGTCCACAGATACGCAGTATTTT	NA	TRBV6-1	TRBJ2-3
CASSSEPYEQYF	TGTGCCAGCAGTTCAGAACCCTACGAGCAGTACTTC	NA	TRBV28	TRBJ2-7
CASSITSGTGNTIYF	TGTGCCAGTAGTATAACCTCCGGTACTGGAAACACCATATATTTT	NA	TRBV19	TRBJ1-3
CASSQGGGGNQPQHF	TGCGCCAGCAGCCAAGGAGGTGGAGGCAATCAGCCCCAGCATTTT	NA	TRBV4-1	TRBJ1-5
CASSLDTQGEAFF	TGTGCCAGCAGCTTAGATACGCAGGGCGAAGCTTTCTTT	NA	TRBV7-2	TRBJ1-1
CASSPTGATQYF	TGTGCCAGCAGCCCGACAGGCGCAACGCAGTATTTT	NA	TRBV7-9	TRBJ2-3
CAISEMGQSNYGYTF	TGTGCCATCAGTGAGATGGGACAGAGCAACTATGGCTACACCTTC	TRBD1	TRBV10-3	TRBJ1-2
CASSGETSGYEQYF	TGTGCCAGCAGCGGGGAGACTAGCGGCTACGAGCAGTACTTC	TRBD2	TRBV5-6	TRBJ2-7
CASRWGEDQPQHF	TGTGCCAGCAGATGGGGGGAGGATCAGCCCCAGCATTTT	NA	TRBV28	TRBJ1-5